This TCR beta chain was retrieved from a study of T cell responses to AZD1222 COVID-19 vaccine. About the study: Second doses at about 4 or about 12 weeks were pooled. The study's findings and limits: Baseline seropositives among AZD1222 recipients totaled only six.

Germline loops: CDR1 LGHNA, CDR2 YNFKEQ. The CDR3 has 13 amino acids. Trimming removed 0 bases at V and 4 bases at J, with 7 bases between. With regard to this clone: Its antigen is not identified.

Sequencing was performed with immunoSEQ multiplex PCR; in TCRdb, only in-frame clones are kept and a portion is missing. Of some 150,000 clones listed, around 90% are singletons. The sample in question was peripheral blood, obtained on day 0 of AZD1222 vaccination. The chain carries TRBV4-2 and TRBJ2-7; no firm D call. This TCR was recovered from an adult in good health. The CDR3 sequence is CASSQEWWYEQYF. The CDR3 DNA follows: TGTGCCAGCAGCCAAGAATGGTGGTACGAGCAGTACTTC.